A single sample is the source of the 18 T cell receptor beta chains below, sequenced in a study of shared T cell receptors in the human thymus. TCRdb's copy holds only in-frame clones and misses some; the assay was immunoSEQ multiplex PCR. In the table there are under 450,000 clones, roughly 94% of which are singletons. The sequenced sample was thymocytes. The receptors originated from a human donor.

This clone was counted between two and nine times. The chain employs TRBV19 and TRBJ1-1; maybe TRBD1 (5 bases). The CDR3 runs to 14 residues. Trimming took off 3 bases at V and 4 bases at J, with 12 bases between the two ends. CDR1 is LNHDA, CDR2 SQIVND, per germline (reference sequence). In DNA form, the CDR3 reads TGTGCCAGTAGTATGGTAGGGGTCATCACTGAAGCTTTCTTT. This encodes CASSMVGVITEAFF.

This rearrangement joins TRBV5-4 to TRBJ1-2, with TRBD1 identical over 8 bases. From germline, CDR1 is SGHNT and CDR2 YYREEE (reference sequence). The CDR3 has 16 residues. Unmatched junction bases numbered 8, after V lost 4 bases and J lost 0 bases. The DNA for the CDR3 is TGTGCCAGCAGCCCCTCGGACAGGGAACCTAACTATGGCTACACCTTC. It codes for CASSPSDREPNYGYTF. The whole variable domain, remainder taken from reference TRBV5-4 and TRBJ1-2, is ETGVTQSPTHLIKTRGQQVTLRCSSQSGHNTVSWYQQALGQGPQFIFQYYREEENGRGNFPPRFSGLQFPNYSSELNVNALELDDSALYLCASSPSDREPNYGYTFGSGTRLTVV.

The CDR3 DNA sequence: TGTGCCAGCAGTTACTCAGCAGGCCCACAGAATTCACCCCTCCACTTT. Translating it yields CASSYSAGPQNSPLHF. The chain combines TRBV6-5 with TRBJ1-6; D call uncertain. Trimming cost V 0 bases and J 7 bases, with 13 bases left between them. The CDR3 is 16 residues long. CDR1 MNHEY and CDR2 SVGAGI come from the germline V gene.

The V and J genes are TRBV11-2 and TRBJ1-1, with D hard to call. The ends were cut back, 5 bases at V and 3 bases at J, with 19 bases in the middle. Germline V gene sequence: CDR1 SGHAT, CDR2 FQNNGV. The CDR3 runs to 16 residues. CDR3 region: CASSPPRPPPDTEAFF. The CDR3 DNA follows: TGTGCCAGCAGCCCCCCAAGGCCGCCTCCGGACACTGAAGCTTTCTTT.

This chain links TRBV6-1 with TRBJ2-1; 8 bases are shared with TRBD1. Germline V gene lookup returns CDR1 MNHNS and CDR2 SASEGT. The V and J ends lost 4 bases and 4 bases, in that order; junction bases with no gene match: 15. The CDR3 runs 18 residues. CDR3 nucleotides: TGTGCCAGCAGTGCCTTCGGTGATTCGGGACAGGTTTACAATGAGCAGTTCTTC. This codes for CASSAFGDSGQVYNEQFF.

V usage is TRBV10-1 and J usage is TRBJ1-1, with D tentatively TRBD1 (5 bases). Germline CDR1 and CDR2: WNHNN and SYGVQD (reference sequence). The CDR3 is 17 residues long. V lost 5 bases to trimming and J lost 0 bases, with 19 bases between them. CDR3 sequence (DNA): TGCGCCAGCAGTACCGGGAGGGGACGGACGATGAACACTGAAGCTTTCTTT. It specifies CASSTGRGRTMNTEAFF.

The chain employs TRBV28 and TRBJ2-3; 8 nucleotides align to TRBD1. Losses at the gene ends were 3 bases for V and 4 bases for J; bases not matched to a gene: 9. The CDR3 has 16 amino acids. Germline-derived CDR1 and CDR2 are MDHEN and SYDVKM. The CDR3, as DNA: TGTGCCAGCAGTTTGGGACCCCAGGGGGCATCAGATACGCAGTATTTT. This codes for CASSLGPQGASDTQYF.

The rearrangement links TRBV7-6 to TRBJ2-7; TRBD1 is a possible D gene (6 bases). This CDR3 is 15 amino acids long. V lost 2 bases and J lost 5, with 16 bases in between. The germline CDR1 and CDR2 sequences are SGHVS and FNYEAQ. CDR3 residues: CASSLNSVWGHEQYF. The CDR3 DNA follows: TGTGCCAGCAGCTTAAATTCTGTTTGGGGGCACGAGCAGTACTTC.

V gene TRBV30 combines with J gene TRBJ2-1; no clear D. The V end lost 0 bases, the J end lost 5 bases, and 17 bases lay between the germline ends. The CDR3 sequence is 16 residues long. Germline V gives CDR1 GTSNPN, CDR2 SVGIG (reference sequence). DNA for the CDR3: TGTGCCTGGAGTGTACCAGGTCTCCCCCTTAACAATGAGCAGTTCTTC. Protein sequence: CAWSVPGLPLNNEQFF.

The chain joins TRBV7-6 to TRBJ1-3; 8 bases are shared with TRBD1. The ends lost 5 bases at V and 2 bases at J; junction bases unmatched: 2. Germline V gives CDR1 SGHVS, CDR2 FNYEAQ. CDR3 size: 14 residues. This CDR3 is CASSPRGPGNTIYF. Written as DNA, the CDR3 is TGTGCCAGCAGCCCCAGGGGGCCTGGAAACACCATATATTTT. Full variable domain (outside the CDR3, taken from reference TRBV7-6 and TRBJ1-3): GAGVSQSPRYKVTKRGQDVALRCDPISGHVSLYWYRQALGQGPEFLTYFNYEAQQDKSGLPNDRFSAERPEGSISTLTIQRTEQRDSAMYRCASSPRGPGNTIYFGEGSWLTVV.

The V call is TRBV27, the J call TRBJ2-7; a weak D match, TRBD2 (5 bases). The CDR3 runs to 13 residues. Trimming removed 7 bases at V and 3 bases at J, with 13 bases between. Germline loops: CDR1 MNHEY, CDR2 SMNVEV (reference sequence). CDR3 DNA: TGTGCCAGCAAGACGGGTGCGGGCTACGAGCAGTACTTC. Residues: CASKTGAGYEQYF.

This chain links TRBV6-5 with TRBJ1-4; D is unclear. The CDR3 is made up of 16 amino acids. Trimming took 0 bases from V and 3 from J, leaving 11 bases between them. Germline assignment: CDR1 MNHEY and CDR2 SVGAGI. DNA for the CDR3: TGTGCCAGCAGTTACTCAAGGCCAGTGCCTAATGAAAAACTGTTTTTT. Amino acids: CASSYSRPVPNEKLFF.

The chain recombines TRBV9 with TRBJ2-1, with D uncertain. Between the trimmed V and J ends, which lost 0 bases and 2 bases, there was a span of 18 bases. The CDR3 runs 18 residues. CDR1 is SGDLS and CDR2 is YYNGEE in the germline V gene. CDR3 amino acids: CASSVDLTTLLTYNEQFF. In DNA, the CDR3 is TGTGCCAGCAGCGTAGATTTGACGACCCTTCTCACCTACAATGAGCAGTTCTTC.

The V and J genes are TRBV7-9 and TRBJ2-2, with TRBD2 identical over 8 bases. From germline, CDR1 is SEHNR and CDR2 FQNEAQ (reference sequence). The trim removed 10 bases at V and 0 bases at J, leaving 16 bases unmatched. This CDR3 comprises 18 residues. CDR3 coding DNA: TGTGCCATCCCTCCCGGCGGGAGGCATACACCGAACACCGGGGAGCTGTTTTTT. Translating it yields CAIPPGGRHTPNTGELFF.

There are a few counts of this clone. The chain joins TRBV5-5 to TRBJ2-1; possibly TRBD1 or TRBD2 for D (5 bases each). The CDR3 covers 13 residues. In germline, CDR1 is SGHKS, CDR2 YYEKEE (reference sequence). V gave up 8 bases and J gave up 9 bases, with 18 bases separating them. The CDR3 DNA sequence: TGTGCCAGTGGGGACCACCAGGGTGGTGAGCAGTTCTTC. This gives the protein CASGDHQGGEQFF.

CDR3 nucleotides: TGTGCCAGCAGTTCGCAGACAGGGTGGAACTATGGCTACACCTTC. This sequence encodes CASSSQTGWNYGYTF. V usage is TRBV28 and J usage is TRBJ1-2, with 7 bases aligning to TRBD1. The V gene's germline CDR1 is MDHEN and CDR2 SYDVKM. Germline trimming cut 4 bases from V and 2 bases from J; bases unmatched to any gene: 7. CDR3 length: 15 amino acids.

This clone was seen once. The rearrangement joins TRBV28 to TRBJ2-7, with 9 bases lining up with TRBD2. V lost 10 bases, J lost 3 bases, and 10 bases stayed unmatched. The CDR3 loop spans 14 amino acids. Germline V CDR1 and CDR2: MDHEN, SYDVKM. This chain's CDR3 is CATSELAGLYEQYF. Written as DNA, the CDR3 is TGTGCCACAAGTGAACTAGCGGGCCTCTACGAGCAGTACTTC.

This chain joins TRBV28 and TRBJ1-1; 7 bases agree with TRBD1. CDR1 is MDHEN, CDR2 SYDVKM, per germline. J was trimmed by 2 bases and V by 6 bases; bases with no gene match: 9. The CDR3 is 15 amino acids. CDR3 amino acids: CASRNTGTVNTEAFF. The CDR3 nucleotides are TGTGCCAGCAGAAACACCGGGACAGTAAACACTGAAGCTTTCTTT.